The 7 T cell receptor beta chains listed next were all sequenced from one sample in a study of human T cells and chemical hapten exposure. As for time point: patch test 1, 2 weeks after DPC sensitization. Treatment in this sample: therapeutic diphenylcyclopropenone sensitization with weekly scalp DPC. One entry per CDR3 protein results from TCRdb running MiXCR on the RACE reads. The table shows roughly 200,000 distinct CDR3 sequences, with approximately 20% occurring only once. The sample consisted of whole blood, taken in connection with sensitization to the hapten diphenylcyclopropenone (DPC). These receptors originate from a woman in her forties or fifties with alopecia areata. Some clones in this sample may be carry-over from other donors' samples.

This clonotype has a count of ten or more. The CDR3 protein is CSVWTSGRNNEQFF. The DNA of the CDR3 is TGCAGCGTTTGGACTAGCGGGAGGAATAATGAGCAGTTCTTC. The chain carries TRBV29-1 and TRBJ2-1, with 14 bases identical to TRBD2. The germline CDR1 and CDR2 sequences are SQVTM and ANQGSEA. The V gene end was trimmed by 5 bases and the J gene end by 7 bases; junction bases not matched to a gene: 4. The CDR3 consists of 14 residues.

The chain joins TRBV12-3 or TRBV12-4 to TRBJ2-7, with 12 bases lining up with TRBD2. CDR3 length: 14 residues. V lost 5 bases, J lost 5 bases, and 4 bases stayed unmatched. The CDR3 nucleotides are TGTGCCAGCAGTACTAGCGGGAGGTTCGACGAGCAGTACTTC. Its protein is CASSTSGRFDEQYF.

This clonotype was found many times. The chain carries TRBV6-1 and TRBJ2-3, with TRBD2 matching 10 bases. V dropped 6 bases and J dropped 8; count of bases not matched to a gene: 8. This CDR3 is 14 amino acids long. The germline gives CDR1 MNHNS, CDR2 SASEGT. CDR3 region: CASSQAGGPSTQYF. The DNA for the CDR3 is TGTGCCAGCAGCCAAGCGGGAGGGCCAAGTACGCAGTATTTT.

This chain uses TRBV24-1 with TRBJ2-3; TRBD1 agrees at 10 bases. CDR3 length equals 15 residues. Trimming cost V 6 bases and J 1 base; bases outside gene matches: 3. Per the germline V gene, CDR1 is KGHDR and CDR2 is SFDVKD. DNA of the CDR3: TGTGCCACCAGTACCGGGACAGGGGGCACAGATACGCAGTATTTT. Its translation: CATSTGTGGTDTQYF.

The chain joins TRBV11-2 to TRBJ2-1, with D possibly TRBD2 on 6 matching bases. The CDR3 contains 14 residues. CDR1 is SGHAT, CDR2 FQNNGV, per germline. Trimming removed 5 bases at V and 9 bases at J, with 17 bases between. The CDR3 loop reads CASSLGARSGEQFF. CDR3 nucleotide sequence: TGTGCCAGCAGCCTAGGGGCCCGTAGCGGTGAGCAGTTCTTC.

The chain joins TRBV11-2 to TRBJ1-2; D gene ambiguous. The V end lost 3 bases, the J end lost 8 bases, and 10 bases lay between the germline ends. The CDR3 consists of 12 residues. The germline gives CDR1 SGHAT, CDR2 FQNNGV. The CDR3 DNA reads TGTGCCAGCAGCTTGCGTGTAAGGGGCTACACCTTC. It encodes CASSLRVRGYTF.

The chain employs TRBV24-1 and TRBJ1-2; 7 bases align to TRBD1. The CDR3 covers 13 residues. Losses at the gene ends were 5 bases for V and 4 bases for J; bases not matched to a gene: 3. Germline lookup yields CDR1 KGHDR and CDR2 SFDVKD. The chain's CDR3 is CATSATGVYGYTF. In DNA, the CDR3 is TGTGCCACCAGTGCAACAGGGGTCTATGGCTACACCTTC.